Listed here are 5 T cell receptor beta chains from one sample, sequenced in a study of CD8 T cells in ankylosing spondylitis (dated by TCRdb to 2016 to 2017). The paper as a whole reports these results and caveats: Blood from ankylosing spondylitis patients appeared to be characterized by a TCR beta motif composed of roughly eight highly homologous amino acid variants.

Antigen specificity for these receptors is unknown. Library generation was performed with 5' RACE. Sequencing instrument: Illumina HiSeq 2500. TCRdb reprocessing: public reads trimmed at Q25 with fastp, clones called with MiXCR, in-frame beta chains kept. Merged by CDR3 protein, the rows form single entries marked with the most common genes and DNA. This sample has about 220,000 distinct CDR3 sequences in its table, and about 7% of those were observed once. The biggest ten clones account for more than 13% of the sample. Sequencing input: blood, either unsorted or a sorted T cell fraction (not recorded which). The receptors come from a male donor with ankylosing spondylitis.

For this clonotype: One junction end disagrees with the germline gene, perhaps due to a read error. The V and J genes are TRBV20-1 and TRBJ2-1; tentatively, D is TRBD1 (5 bases). The CDR3 is made up of 16 amino acids. The germline CDR1 and CDR2 sequences are DFQATT and SNEGSKA (reference sequence). CDR3: CCARPPGLFLYNEQFF. The CDR3 DNA follows: TGCTGTGCTAGACCTCCAGGGCTTTTTCTCTACAATGAGCAGTTCTTC.

This clonotype was detected many times. The gene calls are TRBV27 and TRBJ1-5; D not certain. The V gene's germline CDR1 is MNHEY and CDR2 SMNVEV (reference sequence). The CDR3 runs to 14 residues. Trimming took 3 bases from V and 3 from J, leaving 9 bases between them. CDR3 bases: TGTGCCAGCAGTTTCCTGGGAGTCAATCAGCCCCAGCATTTT. Protein sequence: CASSFLGVNQPQHF.

The genes are TRBV12-3 or TRBV12-4 and TRBJ2-1; D not certain. The germline V and J ends were trimmed by 5 bases and 9 bases, with 8 bases remaining between them. The CDR3 is 11 amino acids. The CDR3 loop is CASSQLTEQFF. CDR3 DNA: TGTGCCAGCAGTCAGTTGACTGAGCAGTTCTTC.

This clonotype has a count of ten or more. The V call is TRBV20-1, the J call TRBJ1-1; D is unresolved. The CDR3 spans 13 residues. V was shortened by 2 bases and J by 4 bases, with 11 bases between the two germline ends. The V gene's germline CDR1 is DFQATT and CDR2 SNEGSKA (reference sequence). The CDR3 DNA is TGCAGTGCTAGATTTTCGGACCGCACTGAAGCTTTCTTT. Its translation is CSARFSDRTEAFF.

This clonotype was seen many times. V and J are TRBV7-2 and TRBJ1-1, with unresolved D. CDR3 size: 15 residues. The germline CDR1 and CDR2 sequences are SGHTA and FQGNSA. V was pared by 1 base and J by 3 bases, with 12 bases between. The CDR3 is CASSLELPSYTEAFF. CDR3 DNA: TGTGCCAGCAGCTTAGAGTTACCCTCGTACACTGAAGCTTTCTTT.